The entry below gives a single T cell receptor (beta chain) sequence along with its context. This CDR3 has 15 amino acids. The germline gives CDR1 SGHVS, CDR2 FQNEAQ. V shed 3 bases, J shed 4 bases, and the junction held 6 bases outside the gene matches. The entry originates in a study of shared clonotypes between healthy human individuals. Study background: Each donor contributed plates that comprised three CD4 naive, three CD4 memory, two CD8 naive and one CD8 memory.

For each subset, genomic DNA was distributed in equal portions over several immunoSEQ plates. Clones were sequenced by immunoSEQ multiplex PCR, and TCRdb holds only the in-frame ones, with some missing. The data show more than 2 million clones, around 95% seen once. CD45RO-negative, CCR7-positively selected cells formed the naive CD8 fraction, excluding terminally differentiated effector memory CD45RA+ cells. The V call is TRBV7-8, the J call TRBJ2-5; 9 bases are shared with TRBD1. The specimen was naive CD8+ T cells from PBMCs. The sequence came from a man aged 18 to 30 in good health. Some clones in this sample may be carry-over from other donors' samples. The CDR3 DNA reads TGTGCCAGCAGCTTGGGGACAGGGTACGGAGAGACCCAGTACTTC. This sequence encodes CASSLGTGYGETQYF.